This T cell receptor beta chain was sequenced in a study of OX40 agonist ivuxolimab in advanced cancers. A note on the overall study: Ivuxolimab was an agonistic, fully human IgG2 monoclonal antibody directed against OX40 (CD134), a costimulatory receptor. Partial responses occurred in three dose-escalation patients, of whom one had hepatocellular carcinoma and two had cutaneous melanoma. Prior anti-PD-1, anti-PD-L1 or anti-CTLA-4 therapy was permitted, and checkpoint inhibitors had been received by 40% to 50% of dose-escalation patients. The paper covers the monotherapy dose-escalation part of the phase I ivuxolimab trial, which included N = 52 patients. Of the 50 to 55 patients in dose escalation, about 20 had hepatocellular carcinoma, some 15 had melanoma, 9 had renal cell carcinoma and 9 had head and neck cancer. The purpose of peripheral TCRbeta sequencing was to test whether ivuxolimab changed TCR sequence diversity and led to clonal T-cell expansion. In the dose-escalation cohort, approximately 80% of patients were male, and the mean age was roughly 60 years with a range of roughly 20 to 85. Intravenous ivuxolimab was administered to patients every 2 weeks at six dose levels: 0.01, 0.1, 0.3, 1.5, 3 and 10 mg/kg.

About this clone itself: Its antigen specificity is not known. No qualities accompany the bases; no much larger clone lies one base away.

V and J are truncated by 2 bases and 5 bases respectively, leaving an intervening sequence of 6 bases. The germline V gene specifies MDHEN as CDR1 and SYDVKM as CDR2. There are 12 amino acids in the CDR3, from cysteine to phenylalanine inclusive. Just CDR3 DNA is preserved here, 36 bases in frame from base 1. Patients with autoimmune disease history or receiving systemic immunosuppression were excluded from the trial. Peripheral blood for TCR sequencing was collected from all dose cohorts at baseline, on cycle 4 day 1, and on cycle 7 day 1. The samples were taken from a phase I, first-in-human, multicenter, open-label dose-escalation trial of ivuxolimab. The trial enrolled adults with locally advanced or metastatic head and neck squamous cell, hepatocellular, melanoma or renal cell carcinoma. Before TCR sequencing, CD4+ T cells and CD8+ T cells were sorted from peripheral blood as separate populations.

What the authors observed across the whole study: At doses from 0.1 to 3.0 mg/kg, clonal expansion was seen in both CD4+ and CD8+ blood T cells between baseline and week 6. On average, CD8+ T cells showed more expanded clones than CD4+ T cells after ivuxolimab. Low levels of normalized T-cell clonal expansion were also seen in some patients who did not respond. The antigen specificity of the clonally expanded peripheral T cells was not determined. Partial responders in the 0.1-3.0 mg/kg groups had among the lowest normalized peripheral clonal expansion, especially among CD8+ T cells.

To sequence the TCRbeta CDR3 region, genomic DNA was isolated from the sorted cells. The immunoSEQ Assay was used for sequencing of TCRbeta CDR3 regions. TCRdb holds this immuneACCESS table with in-frame rearrangements only. Some clones are missing; in checked studies, unresolved V genes explain under half, and the rest has no known cause. The sample contains under 65,000 clones, 80% to 90% of them found a single time. The top ten clones comprise around 0.8% of the sample. This clonotype was obtained from an adult with an advanced solid tumor such as melanoma, head and neck, liver or kidney cancer. The rearrangement combines TRBV28 with TRBJ2-5; no confident D gene assignment can be made. The input for sequencing was CD4+ or CD8+ T cells sorted from blood, taken in a trial of the OX40 agonist ivuxolimab. In nucleotide form, the sequence is TGTGCCAGCAGTTTACGGGCCGAGACCCAGTACTTC. Translated, this is CASSLRAETQYF.